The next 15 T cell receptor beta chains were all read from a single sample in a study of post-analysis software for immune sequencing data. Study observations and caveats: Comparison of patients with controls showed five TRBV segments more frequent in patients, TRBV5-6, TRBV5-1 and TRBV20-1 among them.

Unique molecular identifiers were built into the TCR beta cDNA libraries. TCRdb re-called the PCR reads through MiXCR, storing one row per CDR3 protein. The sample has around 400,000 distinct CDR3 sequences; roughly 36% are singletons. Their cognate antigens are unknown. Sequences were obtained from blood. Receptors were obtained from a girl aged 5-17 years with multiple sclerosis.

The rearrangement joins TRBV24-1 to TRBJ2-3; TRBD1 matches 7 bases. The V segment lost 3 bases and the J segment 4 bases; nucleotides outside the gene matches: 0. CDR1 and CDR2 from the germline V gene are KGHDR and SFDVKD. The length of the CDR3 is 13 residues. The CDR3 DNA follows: TGTGCCACCAGTGATACAGGGGCAGATACGCAGTATTTT. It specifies CATSDTGADTQYF.

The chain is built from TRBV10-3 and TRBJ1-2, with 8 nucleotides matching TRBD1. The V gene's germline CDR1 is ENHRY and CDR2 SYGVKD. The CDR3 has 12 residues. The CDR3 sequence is CTSDTGGHGYTF. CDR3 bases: TGTACCAGCGATACAGGGGGGCATGGCTACACCTTC.

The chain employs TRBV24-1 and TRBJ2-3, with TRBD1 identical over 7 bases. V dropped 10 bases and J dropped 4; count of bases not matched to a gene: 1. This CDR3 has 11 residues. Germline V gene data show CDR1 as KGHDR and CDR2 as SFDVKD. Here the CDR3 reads CATGQSDTQYF. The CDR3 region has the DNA TGTGCCACGGGACAGTCAGATACGCAGTATTTT.

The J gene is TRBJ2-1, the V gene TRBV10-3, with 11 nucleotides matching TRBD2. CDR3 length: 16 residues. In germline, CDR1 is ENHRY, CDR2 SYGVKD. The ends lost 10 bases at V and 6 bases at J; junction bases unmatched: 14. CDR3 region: CATLPTSGITGNEQFF. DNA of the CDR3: TGTGCCACCCTACCGACTAGCGGGATTACTGGCAATGAGCAGTTCTTC.

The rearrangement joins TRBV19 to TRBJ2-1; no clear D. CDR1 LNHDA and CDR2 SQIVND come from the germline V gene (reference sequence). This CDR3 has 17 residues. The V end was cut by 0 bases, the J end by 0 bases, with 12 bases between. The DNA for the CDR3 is TGTGCCAGTAGTATAGAGGACGGTTTTTTCTCCTACAATGAGCAGTTCTTC. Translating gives CASSIEDGFFSYNEQFF.

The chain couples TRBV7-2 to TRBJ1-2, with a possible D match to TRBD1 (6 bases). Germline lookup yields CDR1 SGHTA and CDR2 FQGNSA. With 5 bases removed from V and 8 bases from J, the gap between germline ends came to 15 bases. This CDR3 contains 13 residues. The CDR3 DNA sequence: TGTGCCAGCAGCCTTGACGGGGGGCAGGGCTACACCTTC. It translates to CASSLDGGQGYTF.

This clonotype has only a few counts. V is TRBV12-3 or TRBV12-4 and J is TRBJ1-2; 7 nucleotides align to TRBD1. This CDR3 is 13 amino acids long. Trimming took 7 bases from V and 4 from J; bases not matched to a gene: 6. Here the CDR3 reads CASTRTGFYGYTF. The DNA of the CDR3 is TGTGCCAGCACCAGGACAGGTTTCTATGGCTACACCTTC.

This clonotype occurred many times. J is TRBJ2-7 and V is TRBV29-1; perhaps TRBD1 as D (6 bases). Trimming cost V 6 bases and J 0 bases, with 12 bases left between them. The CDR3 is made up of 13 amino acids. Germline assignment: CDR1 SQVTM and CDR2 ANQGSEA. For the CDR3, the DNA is TGCAGCGTCCTTGACAGGAGCTCCTACGAGCAGTACTTC. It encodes CSVLDRSSYEQYF.

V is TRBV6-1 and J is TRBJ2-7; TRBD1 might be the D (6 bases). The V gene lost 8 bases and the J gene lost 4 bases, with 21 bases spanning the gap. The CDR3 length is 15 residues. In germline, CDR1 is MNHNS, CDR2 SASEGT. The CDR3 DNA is TGTGCCAGCGCACCGATCAGGGGCGACGAGTACGAGCAGTACTTC. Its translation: CASAPIRGDEYEQYF.

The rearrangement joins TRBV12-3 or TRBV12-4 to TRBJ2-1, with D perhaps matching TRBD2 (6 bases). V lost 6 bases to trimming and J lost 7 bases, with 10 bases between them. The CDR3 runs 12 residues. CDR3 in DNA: TGTGCCAGCAGGAGACTAGGGAATGAGCAGTTCTTC. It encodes CASRRLGNEQFF.

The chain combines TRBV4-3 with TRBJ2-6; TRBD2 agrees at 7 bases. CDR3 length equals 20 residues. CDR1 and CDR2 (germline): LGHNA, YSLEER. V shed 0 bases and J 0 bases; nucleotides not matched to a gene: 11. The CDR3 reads CASSQDRAGGWTSGANVLTF. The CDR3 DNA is TGCGCCAGCAGCCAAGATCGGGCCGGGGGGTGGACCTCTGGGGCCAACGTCCTGACTTTC.

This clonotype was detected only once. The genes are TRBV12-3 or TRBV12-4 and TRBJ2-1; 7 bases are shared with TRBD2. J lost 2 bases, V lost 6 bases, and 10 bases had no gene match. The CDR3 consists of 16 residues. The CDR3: CASSSMGAGAYNEQFF. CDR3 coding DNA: TGTGCCAGCAGCTCCATGGGCGCGGGGGCCTACAATGAGCAGTTCTTC.

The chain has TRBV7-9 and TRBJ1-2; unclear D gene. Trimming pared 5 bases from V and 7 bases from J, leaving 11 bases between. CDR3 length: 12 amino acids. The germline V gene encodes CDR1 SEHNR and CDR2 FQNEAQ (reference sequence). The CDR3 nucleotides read TGTGCCAGCAGCCCCTCTCGAGGTGGCTACACCTTC. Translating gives CASSPSRGGYTF.

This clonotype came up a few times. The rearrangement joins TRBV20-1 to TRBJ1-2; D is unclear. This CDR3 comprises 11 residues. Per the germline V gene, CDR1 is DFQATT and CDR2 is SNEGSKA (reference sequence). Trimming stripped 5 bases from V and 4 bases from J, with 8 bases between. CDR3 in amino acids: CSAGQFYGYTF. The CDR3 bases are TGCAGTGCTGGGCAATTCTATGGCTACACCTTC.

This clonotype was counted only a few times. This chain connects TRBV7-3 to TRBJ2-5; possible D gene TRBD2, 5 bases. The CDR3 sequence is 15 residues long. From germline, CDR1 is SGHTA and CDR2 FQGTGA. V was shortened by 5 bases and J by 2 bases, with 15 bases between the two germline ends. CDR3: CASSRGRTDQETQYF. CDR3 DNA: TGTGCCAGCAGCCGCGGGCGGACGGATCAAGAGACCCAGTACTTC.